This T cell receptor beta chain was observed in a study of cytomegalovirus exposure and HLA in healthy donors. On the study more broadly: The Caucasian-associated ancestry cluster held roughly 80% of around 380 genotyped donors. Whole-study results and caveats: Follow-up analysis found HLA locus-dependent TCR association rates, highest for DRB1 and lowest for HLA-C.

13 Jbeta primers and 60 Vbeta primers were used for the PCR. TCRdb's table, derived via immunoSEQ multiplex PCR, lists solely in-frame clones and lacks some. The table includes about 150,000 clones, around 82% detected once. Germline V gene lookup returns CDR1 SGHTA and CDR2 FQGNSA. The CDR3 extends over 13 amino acids. V was clipped by 5 bases and J by 5 bases, with 12 bases between them. On this clone itself: Its antigen is still unknown.

V and J are TRBV7-2 and TRBJ1-1; D is unresolved. This sequence was found in a woman aged 40 to 50 in good health and CMV-seropositive. Sequenced: PBMCs. The CDR3 sequence: CASSPTGWTEAFF. The CDR3 region has the DNA TGTGCCAGCAGCCCGACGGGGTGGACTGAAGCTTTCTTT.